The 15 T cell receptor beta chains below were found in one sample sequenced in a study of T cell clonotyping in hematopoietic cell transplantation. This sample's time point: recipient sample about 28 days before transplant, after cytoreduction. The data were produced by immunoSEQ multiplex PCR, yet TCRdb's version contains in-frame clones alone and is incomplete. The sample has tens of thousands of clones; roughly 85% are singletons. This specimen was peripheral blood mononuclear cells, taken before stem cell transplant. The receptors come from a man in his 60s with myelodysplastic syndrome. Some clones in this sample may be carry-over from other donors' samples.

This chain uses TRBV7-8 with TRBJ2-3, with 11 bases that match TRBD2. The CDR3 runs to 16 residues. Germline V gene lookup returns CDR1 SGHVS and CDR2 FQNEAQ. The trim removed 7 bases at V and 4 bases at J, leaving 10 bases unmatched. CDR3 loop: CASKKLAGGLPDTQYF. The CDR3, as DNA: TGTGCCAGCAAAAAATTAGCGGGGGGGCTCCCAGATACGCAGTATTTT.

V and J are TRBV10-3 and TRBJ2-5; possible D gene TRBD1, 5 bases. The CDR3 runs to 13 residues. Germline lookup yields CDR1 ENHRY and CDR2 SYGVKD. Deletions cut 0 bases from V and 3 bases from J, with 5 bases between. The CDR3 DNA sequence: TGTGCCATCAGTGAGTCAGGGGAAGAGACCCAGTACTTC. It encodes CAISESGEETQYF.

V and J are TRBV11-2 and TRBJ1-2; no reliable D call. Trimming left V 3 bases short and J 4 bases short, with 15 bases between. The germline CDR1 and CDR2 sequences are SGHAT and FQNNGV. This CDR3 contains 15 residues. The CDR3 protein is CASSLDVAALYGYTF. The CDR3 nucleotides read TGTGCCAGCAGCTTGGATGTCGCGGCACTCTATGGCTACACCTTC.

The chain combines TRBV6-5 with TRBJ1-3; 7 nucleotides match TRBD1. V was clipped by 6 bases and J by 0 bases; unmatched bases: 5. From germline, CDR1 is MNHEY and CDR2 SVGAGI. This CDR3 comprises 15 residues. The CDR3 loop is CASRGQTYSGNTIYF. In DNA form, the CDR3 reads TGTGCCAGCAGGGGACAGACCTACTCTGGAAACACCATATATTTT.

This sequence joins TRBV9 and TRBJ2-7; D is uncertain. The V end lost 4 bases, the J end lost 1 base, and 18 bases lay between the germline ends. This CDR3 contains 16 residues. CDR1 is SGDLS, CDR2 YYNGEE, per germline. CDR3 sequence: CASSPVWQVASYEQYF. The CDR3 DNA reads TGTGCCAGCAGCCCGGTATGGCAGGTTGCATCCTACGAGCAGTACTTC.

This sequence joins TRBV5-4 and TRBJ2-4; D remains ambiguous. The V gene's germline CDR1 is SGHNT and CDR2 YYREEE (reference sequence). The CDR3 loop spans 14 amino acids. V lost 0 bases to trimming and J lost 2 bases, with 6 bases between them. Here the CDR3 DNA reads TGTGCCAGCAGCTTGGGTCCGTCCAAAAACATTCAGTACTTC. Translating gives CASSLGPSKNIQYF. Complete variable domain (other parts from reference TRBV5-4 and TRBJ2-4): ETGVTQSPTHLIKTRGQQVTLRCSSQSGHNTVSWYQQALGQGPQFIFQYYREEENGRGNFPPRFSGLQFPNYSSELNVNALELDDSALYLCASSLGPSKNIQYFGAGTRLSVL.

The chain links TRBV4-3 to TRBJ1-4; no firm D call. Trimming stripped 1 base from V and 8 bases from J, with 17 bases between. The CDR3 is 16 residues long. Germline CDR1 is LGHNA and CDR2 is YSLEER. The CDR3 here is CASSQARVSYGEKLFF. The CDR3 nucleotides are TGCGCCAGCAGCCAAGCGCGGGTCTCCTACGGGGAAAAACTGTTTTTT.

V usage is TRBV5-6 and J usage is TRBJ2-7; D might be TRBD2 (5 bases). The CDR3 totals 14 residues. V lost 4 bases to trimming and J lost 1 base, with 12 bases between them. The germline CDR1 and CDR2 sequences are SGHDT and YYEEEE. Here the CDR3 reads CASSPRTVSYEQYF. CDR3 DNA: TGTGCCAGCAGCCCCCGGACTGTATCCTACGAGCAGTACTTC.

The chain recombines TRBV30 with TRBJ1-5; 7 bases agree with TRBD1. Germline trimming cut 1 base from V and 6 bases from J; bases unmatched to any gene: 3. CDR3 length: 13 residues. Germline assignment: CDR1 GTSNPN and CDR2 SVGIG (reference sequence). This CDR3 is CAWSGDSGQPQHF. The CDR3 nucleotides read TGTGCCTGGAGTGGGGACAGCGGTCAGCCCCAGCATTTT.

The chain joins TRBV29-1 to TRBJ2-5, with D unresolved. The ends were cut back, 1 base at V and 5 bases at J, with 11 bases in the middle. The germline V gene has CDR1 SQVTM and CDR2 ANQGSEA. The CDR3 is made up of 13 amino acids. As DNA, the CDR3 is TGCAGCGTTGAAGTGTCGGGTGGGGAGACCCAGTACTTC. It is translated as CSVEVSGGETQYF. Full variable domain (missing parts from reference TRBV29-1 and TRBJ2-5): SAVISQKPSRDICQRGTSLTIQCQVDSQVTMMFWYRQQPGQSLTLIATANQGSEATYESGFVIDKFPISRPNLTFSTLTVSNMSPEDSSIYLCSVEVSGGETQYFGPGTRLLVL.

This clone was found once. V is TRBV2 and J is TRBJ1-5; 7 positions agree with TRBD1. The V gene's germline CDR1 is SNHLY and CDR2 FYNNEI. The CDR3 is 15 amino acids. The V segment lost 6 bases and the J segment 2 bases; nucleotides outside the gene matches: 7. CDR3 coding DNA: TGTGCCAGCAGGGCAGGGGACAGCGGCAATCAGCCCCAGCATTTT. Its protein is CASRAGDSGNQPQHF. Complete variable domain (other parts from reference TRBV2 and TRBJ1-5): EPEVTQTPSHQVTQMGQEVILRCVPISNHLYFYWYRQILGQKVEFLVSFYNNEISEKSEIFDDQFSVERPDGSNFTLKIRSTKLEDSAMYFCASRAGDSGNQPQHFGDGTRLSIL.

As for this clone: At one end the junction does not follow the germline gene, possibly because of a read error. The rearrangement uses TRBV7-7 and TRBJ2-2; maybe TRBD2 (6 bases). CDR3 length: 13 residues. The germline V gene has CDR1 SSHAT and CDR2 FNYEAQ (reference sequence). CDR3 sequence (DNA): TGTGCTAGCAGCTTTGGAGGGTCCGGGGAGCTGTTTTTT. Amino acids: CASSFGGSGELFF.

In its sample, this clone was seen a few times. J is TRBJ1-6 and V is TRBV6-5; the D is unclear. There are 13 residues in the CDR3. Germline CDR1 reads MNHEY; CDR2 reads SVGAGI. Trimming pared 2 bases from V and 8 bases from J, leaving 7 bases between. CDR3 DNA: TGTGCCAGCAGTTACAAAGAGTATTCACCCCTCCACTTT. Amino acids: CASSYKEYSPLHF.

The chain couples TRBV10-3 to TRBJ2-7; TRBD2 agrees at 12 bases. The V and J ends lost 5 bases and 4 bases, in that order; junction bases with no gene match: 9. There are 16 residues in the CDR3. Germline CDR1 reads ENHRY; CDR2 reads SYGVKD. This chain's CDR3 is CAISPRLAGDLYEQYF. The CDR3 DNA reads as TGTGCCATCAGTCCGCGACTAGCGGGGGACCTGTACGAGCAGTACTTC.

The CDR3: CASSVASGVPYEQYF. In DNA, the CDR3 is TGTGCCAGCAGCGTAGCTTCAGGGGTCCCCTACGAGCAGTACTTC. The V and J genes are TRBV9 and TRBJ2-7, with D perhaps matching TRBD1 (6 bases). V dropped 0 bases and J dropped 2 bases, with 12 bases sitting between them. CDR3 size: 15 residues. CDR1 and CDR2 from the germline V gene are SGDLS and YYNGEE.